This TCR beta chain was retrieved from a study of blood T cell repertoires in COVID-19. Study-wide background: Samples of COVID-19 (acute and convalescent) were obtained from the United States, Italy and Spain.

Sequenced by immunoSEQ multiplex PCR; TCRdb stores in-frame clones only, minus some. The profile covers about 60,000 clones, with about nine tenths appearing a single time and over 9.5% taken by the ten largest. CDR1 and CDR2 from the germline V gene are SGHRS and YFSETQ. CDR3 length: 18 amino acids. With V trimmed by 0 bases and J by 4 bases, 10 bases remained unmatched. In this sample, this clone turned up once. Material for sequencing was peripheral blood. This clonotype was obtained from a human donor with acute or convalescent COVID-19. The donor label of this sample is uncertain. The genes are TRBV5-1 and TRBJ2-2; TRBD2 agrees at 9 bases. CDR3 sequence: CASSLGLAGASGTGELFF. In DNA form, the CDR3 reads TGCGCCAGCAGCTTGGGTTTAGCGGGGGCCTCGGGCACCGGGGAGCTGTTTTTT.